Below are 18 T cell receptor beta chains sequenced from a single sample in a study of cytomegalovirus exposure and HLA in healthy donors (dated by TCRdb to 2015 to 2018). Libraries were built with the immunoSEQ multiplex PCR assay. For the multiplex PCR, a mixture combining 60 forward primers for TCR Vbeta segments and 13 reverse primers for TCR Jbeta segments was used. TCRdb stores this immuneACCESS table with in-frame sequences only. Part of the clones is absent; in the studies checked, under half of the shortfall reflects unresolved V genes, and no reason is known for the rest. This sample comprises approximately 120,000 clones, 73% of them detected only once. The ten largest make up approximately 8.4% of the sample. The sample was PBMCs. The receptors come from a man aged 40-55 years in good health and CMV-seronegative.

The gene calls are TRBV2 and TRBJ1-2; maybe TRBD1 (5 bases). Germline CDR1 and CDR2: SNHLY and FYNNEI. V lost 0 bases to trimming and J lost 2 bases, with 13 bases between them. The CDR3 totals 16 residues. The CDR3 here is CASSEAWGTGNYGYTF. The CDR3 DNA follows: TGTGCCAGCAGTGAAGCGTGGGGGACTGGGAACTATGGCTACACCTTC.

This rearrangement joins TRBV4-1 to TRBJ1-2, with a tentative D call TRBD1 (6 bases). V shed 1 base and J shed 4 bases, with 13 bases lying between them. Germline lookup yields CDR1 MGHRA and CDR2 YSYEKL. CDR3 length: 15 amino acids. CDR3: CASSQGAGEGYGYTF. CDR3 nucleotides: TGCGCCAGCAGCCAAGGGGCAGGGGAGGGCTATGGCTACACCTTC.

This clone was seen a single time. V is TRBV6-1 and J is TRBJ2-7; 9 nucleotides align to TRBD2. V gave up 4 bases and J gave up 2 bases; unmatched junction bases: 3. Germline-derived CDR1 and CDR2 are MNHNS and SASEGT. This CDR3 is 14 amino acids long. The CDR3 region is CASSGRGGPYEQYF. CDR3 in DNA: TGTGCCAGCAGTGGGCGGGGGGGCCCCTACGAGCAGTACTTC.

The genes are TRBV23-1 and TRBJ2-5, with 7 bases fitting TRBD1. TRBV23-1 is annotated as an ORF whose role is uncertain. V shed 6 bases and J 0 bases; nucleotides not matched to a gene: 7. This CDR3 spans 15 amino acids. CDR3 sequence (DNA): TGCGCCAGCAGCCCGGACAGGAGGTACCAAGAGACCCAGTACTTC. Protein: CASSPDRRYQETQYF.

The chain carries TRBV7-6 and TRBJ2-7, with 7 bases matching TRBD1. Per the germline V gene, CDR1 is SGHVS and CDR2 is FNYEAQ. The V and J ends lost 5 bases and 5 bases, in that order; junction bases with no gene match: 12. The CDR3 spans 15 residues. CDR3: CASSPSRQGRNEQYF. DNA of the CDR3: TGTGCCAGCAGCCCGAGTCGACAGGGTAGAAACGAGCAGTACTTC.

The chain combines TRBV6-5 with TRBJ2-7; 11 bases are a match to TRBD1. This CDR3 has 16 amino acids. V was clipped by 0 bases and J by 5 bases; unmatched bases: 6. Germline V gives CDR1 MNHEY, CDR2 SVGAGI. The CDR3 here is CASSYSLGTGGDEQYF. In nucleotides, the CDR3 is TGTGCCAGCAGTTACTCCCTCGGGACAGGGGGGGACGAGCAGTACTTC.

J is TRBJ1-6 and V is TRBV4-1; possible D gene TRBD1, 6 bases. Germline CDR1 and CDR2: MGHRA and YSYEKL. The CDR3 runs to 17 residues. The V end lost 3 bases, the J end lost 0 bases, and 12 bases lay between the germline ends. The DNA of the CDR3 is TGCGCCAGCAGCCACCCCGGACAGCTCTCCTATAATTCACCCCTCCACTTT. The encoded protein is CASSHPGQLSYNSPLHF.

The J gene is TRBJ2-7, the V gene TRBV13, with TRBD2 identical over 12 bases. The length of the CDR3 is 15 residues. V was clipped by 5 bases and J by 2 bases; unmatched bases: 4. Germline-derived CDR1 and CDR2 are PRHDT and FYEKMQ (reference sequence). The DNA for the CDR3 is TGTGCCAGCAGCGCCTCTAGCGGGGGGGCCTACGAGCAGTACTTC. Amino acids: CASSASSGGAYEQYF.

The rearrangement joins TRBV30 to TRBJ1-6; TRBD1 agrees at 7 bases. From germline, CDR1 is GTSNPN and CDR2 SVGIG (reference sequence). V trimming: 1 base; J trimming: 0 bases; junction bases outside the gene matches: 15. The CDR3 contains 20 residues. The CDR3 region has the DNA TGTGCCTGGAGTGCCCGAACATGGGACAGCCGGAGCTCCTATAATTCACCCCTCCACTTT. Residues: CAWSARTWDSRSSYNSPLHF. The full variable domain, its missing parts supplied by reference TRBV30 and TRBJ1-6, is SQTIHQWPATLVQPVGSPLSLECTVEGTSNPNLYWYRQAAGRGLQLLFYSVGIGQISSEVPQNLSASRPQDRQFILSSKKLLLSDSGFYLCAWSARTWDSRSSYNSPLHFGNGTRLTVT.

V and J are TRBV19 and TRBJ1-4; D unclear. V lost 6 bases and J 0 bases, leaving 14 bases between the germline ends. The CDR3 loop spans 16 amino acids. Germline lookup yields CDR1 LNHDA and CDR2 SQIVND (reference sequence). The CDR3 is CASRGLETATNEKLFF. The CDR3 DNA sequence: TGTGCCAGTAGGGGCCTGGAAACTGCAACTAATGAAAAACTGTTTTTT.

This sequence joins TRBV23-1 and TRBJ2-7; 8 positions agree with TRBD1. TRBV23-1 has ORF status, its function being uncertain. The CDR3 consists of 14 residues. Losses at the gene ends were 2 bases for V and 3 bases for J; bases not matched to a gene: 3. The CDR3 DNA sequence: TGCGCCAGCAGTCAAGCAGGGGGCCTCTACGAGCAGTACTTC. Its protein product is CASSQAGGLYEQYF.

This clone was recorded only once. This sequence joins TRBV15 and TRBJ1-5; D uncertain. The CDR3 is made up of 16 amino acids. With 0 bases removed from V and 7 bases from J, the gap between germline ends came to 16 bases. The germline CDR1 and CDR2 sequences are LNHNV and YYDKDF (reference sequence). The CDR3 DNA follows: TGTGCCACCAGCAGAGATGGTGGTAGAGGGATCCAGCCCCAGCATTTT. As protein: CATSRDGGRGIQPQHF.

The rearrangement uses TRBV4-2 and TRBJ2-2; 12 positions match TRBD2. The CDR3 contains 16 residues. Unmatched junction bases numbered 9, after V lost 8 bases and J lost 5 bases. Germline V gene data show CDR1 as LGHNA and CDR2 as YNFKEQ. The CDR3 DNA reads TGTGCCAGCGGCCCTAGCGGGGGGGCTGGAACCGGGGAGCTGTTTTTT. Translation gives CASGPSGGAGTGELFF.

The genes are TRBV30 and TRBJ1-3; 9 nucleotides align to TRBD1. V shed 2 bases, J shed 0 bases, and the junction held 20 bases outside the gene matches. Germline V gene sequence: CDR1 GTSNPN, CDR2 SVGIG (reference sequence). This CDR3 has 21 residues. The CDR3 reads CAWSLQGALNLGPPSGNTIYF. Here the CDR3 DNA reads TGTGCCTGGAGTCTACAGGGGGCGTTAAACCTCGGCCCACCCTCTGGAAACACCATATATTTT.

The CDR3 loop is CASGHPANTGELFF. DNA of the CDR3: TGTGCTAGTGGCCACCCAGCGAACACCGGGGAGCTGTTTTTT. V gene TRBV12-5 combines with J gene TRBJ2-2; D gene unclear. V was pared by 6 bases and J by 0 bases, with 8 bases between. Germline-derived CDR1 and CDR2 are LGHNT and FRNRAP. There are 14 residues in the CDR3.

The chain employs TRBV28 and TRBJ2-3, with 9 bases lining up with TRBD1. The length of the CDR3 is 15 residues. Germline lookup yields CDR1 MDHEN and CDR2 SYDVKM. The J segment lost 8 bases and the V segment lost 5 bases, leaving 11 bases of the junction unmatched. The chain's CDR3 is CASSLRDRDLSTQYF. In DNA form, the CDR3 reads TGTGCCAGCAGTCTCCGGGACAGGGATCTGTCTACGCAGTATTTT.

The table lists this clone with a few counts. The V call is TRBV7-9, the J call TRBJ2-7; D ambiguous. Looked up from germline, CDR1 is SEHNR and CDR2 is FQNEAQ (reference sequence). V was shortened by 5 bases and J by 6 bases, with 20 bases between the two germline ends. The CDR3 covers 15 residues. CDR3 region: CASSPVVWSFSEQYF. The CDR3 DNA follows: TGTGCCAGCAGCCCCGTCGTATGGAGTTTCTCCGAGCAGTACTTC.

V and J are TRBV2 and TRBJ1-6; 8 bases line up with TRBD1. The germline V gene has CDR1 SNHLY and CDR2 FYNNEI. The CDR3 has 15 residues. V was clipped by 1 base and J by 6 bases; unmatched bases: 2. The CDR3 region is CASSEGTGRNSPLHF. CDR3 DNA: TGTGCCAGCAGTGAAGGGACAGGGCGTAATTCACCCCTCCACTTT.